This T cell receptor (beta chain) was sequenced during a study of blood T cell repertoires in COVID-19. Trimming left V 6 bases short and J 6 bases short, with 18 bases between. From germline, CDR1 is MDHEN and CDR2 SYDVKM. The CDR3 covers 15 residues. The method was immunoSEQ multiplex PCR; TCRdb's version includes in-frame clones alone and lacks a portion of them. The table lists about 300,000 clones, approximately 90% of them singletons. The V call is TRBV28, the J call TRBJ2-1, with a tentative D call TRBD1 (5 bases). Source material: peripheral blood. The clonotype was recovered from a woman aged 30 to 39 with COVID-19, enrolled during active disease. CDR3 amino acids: CASRIQETWSNEQFF. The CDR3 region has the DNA TGTGCCAGCAGGATACAGGAGACCTGGTCCAATGAGCAGTTCTTC.